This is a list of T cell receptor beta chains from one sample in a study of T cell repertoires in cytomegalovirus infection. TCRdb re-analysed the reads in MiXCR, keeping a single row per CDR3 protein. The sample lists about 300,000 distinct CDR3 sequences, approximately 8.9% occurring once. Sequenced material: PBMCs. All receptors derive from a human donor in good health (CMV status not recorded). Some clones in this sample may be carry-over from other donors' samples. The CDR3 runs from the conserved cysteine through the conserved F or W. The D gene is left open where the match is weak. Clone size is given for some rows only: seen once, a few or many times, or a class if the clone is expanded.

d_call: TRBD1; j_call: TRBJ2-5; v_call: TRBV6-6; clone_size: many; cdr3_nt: TGTGCCAGCAGTTGGGGACAGGGTTTTTATGAGACCCAGTACTTC; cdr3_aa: CASSWGQGFYETQYF
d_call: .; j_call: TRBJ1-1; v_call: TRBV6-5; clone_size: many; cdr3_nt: TGTGCCAGCAGTTACTCGTGGCAAGGGGCCACTGAAGCTTTCTTT; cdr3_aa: CASSYSWQGATEAFF
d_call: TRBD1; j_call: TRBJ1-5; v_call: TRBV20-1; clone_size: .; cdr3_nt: TGCAGTGCTTCCAGATTTACAGGGGGATGGAGCAATCAGCCCCAGCATTTT; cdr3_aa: CSASRFTGGWSNQPQHF
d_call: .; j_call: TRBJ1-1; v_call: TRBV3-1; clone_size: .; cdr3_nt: TGTGCCAGCAGTGCCGGGGAGGGTGTGACTGAAGCTTTCTTT; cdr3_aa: CASSAGEGVTEAFF
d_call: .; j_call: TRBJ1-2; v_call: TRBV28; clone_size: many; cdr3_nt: TGTGCCACCTCGGAGGACTCCCGGCGCTTTGGCTACACCTTC; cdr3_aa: CATSEDSRRFGYTF
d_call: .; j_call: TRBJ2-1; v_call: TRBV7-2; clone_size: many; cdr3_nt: TGTGCCAGCAGCCCTAGCCCCACCTCCTACAATGAGCAGTTCTTC; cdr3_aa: CASSPSPTSYNEQFF
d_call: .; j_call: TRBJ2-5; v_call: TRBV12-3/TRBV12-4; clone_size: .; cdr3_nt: TGTGCCAGCGGGACGGGGGCCATCCAAGAGACCCAGTACTTC; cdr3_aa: CASGTGAIQETQYF
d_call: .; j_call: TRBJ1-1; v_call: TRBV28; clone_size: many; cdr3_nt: TGTGCCAGCAGTTTAATGGGACTCTTGAACACTGAAGCTTTCTTT; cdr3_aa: CASSLMGLLNTEAFF
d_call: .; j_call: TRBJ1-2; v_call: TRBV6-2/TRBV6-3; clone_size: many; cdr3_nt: TGTGCCAGCAGTTACTCGGACAACTATGGCTACACCTTC; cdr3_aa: CASSYSDNYGYTF
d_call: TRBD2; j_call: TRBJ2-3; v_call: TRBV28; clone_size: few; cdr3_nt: TGTGCCAGCAGTTCTCCTCAAACTAGCGGGGGGACTGGAGATACGCAGTATTTT; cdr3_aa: CASSSPQTSGGTGDTQYF